Detailed here is one T cell receptor (beta chain). Its antigen is unknown. Generated by immunoSEQ multiplex PCR, the TCRdb table keeps only in-frame clones and is missing some. This sample yields around 86,000 clones, of which approximately 93% are seen a single time; 1.1% belongs to the top ten. These data are taken from a study of cytomegalovirus exposure and HLA in healthy donors. The donors formed part of the approximately 130-subject validation cohort, distinct from the roughly 660-subject first cohort. Broader study findings: The CMV antigen specificity of a few CMV-associated chains was confirmed through in vitro analysis. Reports described diagnosis of cytomegalovirus status by the classifier as highly specific and sensitive.

Sequencing was performed on PBMCs. The receptor comes from a woman in her 30s in good health and CMV-seropositive.

CDR3 nucleotides: TGTGCCAGCAGCTTTCTTCAGAAGACAGGGGGCTCCTACAATGAGCAGTTCTTC. Its translation: CASSFLQKTGGSYNEQFF. The chain is built from TRBV7-8 and TRBJ2-1; 9 bases match TRBD1. V gave up 3 bases and J gave up 0 bases; unmatched junction bases: 9. CDR3 length: 18 residues. Germline V lookup: CDR1 SGHVS, CDR2 FQNEAQ.